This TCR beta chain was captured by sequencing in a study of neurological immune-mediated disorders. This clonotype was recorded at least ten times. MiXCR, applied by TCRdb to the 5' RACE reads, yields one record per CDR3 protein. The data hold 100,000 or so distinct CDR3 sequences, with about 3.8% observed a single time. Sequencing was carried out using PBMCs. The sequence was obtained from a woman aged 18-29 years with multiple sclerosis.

The CDR3 here is CSVETAGVNTGELFF. The CDR3 DNA follows: TGCAGCGTTGAAACCGCGGGAGTAAACACCGGGGAGCTGTTTTTT. J is TRBJ2-2 and V is TRBV29-1; 7 bases line up with TRBD2. The CDR3 spans 15 residues. With 2 bases clipped from V and 2 bases from J, the junction kept 5 bases outside the gene matches. Germline assignment: CDR1 SQVTM and CDR2 ANQGSEA.